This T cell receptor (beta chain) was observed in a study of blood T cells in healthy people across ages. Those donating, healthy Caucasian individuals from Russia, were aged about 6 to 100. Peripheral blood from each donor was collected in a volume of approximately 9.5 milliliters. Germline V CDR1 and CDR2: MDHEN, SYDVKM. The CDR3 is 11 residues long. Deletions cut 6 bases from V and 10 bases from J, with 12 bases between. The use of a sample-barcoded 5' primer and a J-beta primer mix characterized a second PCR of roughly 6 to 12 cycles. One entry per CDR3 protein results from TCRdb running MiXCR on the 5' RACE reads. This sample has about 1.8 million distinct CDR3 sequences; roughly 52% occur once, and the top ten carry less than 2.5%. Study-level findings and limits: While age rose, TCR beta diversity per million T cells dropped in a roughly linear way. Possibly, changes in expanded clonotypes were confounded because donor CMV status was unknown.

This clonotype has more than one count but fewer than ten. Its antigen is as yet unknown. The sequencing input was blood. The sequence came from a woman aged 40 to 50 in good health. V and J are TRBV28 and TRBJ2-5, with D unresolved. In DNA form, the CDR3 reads TGTGCCAGCAGCCGACGTGGGATCCAGTACTTC. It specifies CASSRRGIQYF.